This entry features one TCR beta chain sequence. The antigen remains undetermined. CD45RO-negative, CCR7-selected cells formed the naive CD8 fraction, which excluded terminally differentiated effector memory CD45RA+ cells. Replicate PCRs run on sorted subsets employed approximately 0.2 ug DNA, 25,000 to 35,000 T cell genomes. Assay: immunoSEQ multiplex PCR; the TCRdb copy retains only in-frame clones and omits some. The table has approximately 1.9 million clones, around 95% seen once. These data originate in a study of shared clonotypes between healthy human individuals. Study context: In total, the donors were two women and a few men aged 18 to 49.

Study-level results: Naive subsets, compared against memory subsets, generally had larger estimated richness values. Deeper or shallower sequencing was expected to change how clonotypes are shared among donors.

The CDR3 is 17 residues long. From germline, CDR1 is MDHEN and CDR2 SYDVKM. Trimming cost V 1 base and J 2 bases, with 17 bases left between them. Sequencing was done on a sample of naive CD8+ T cells from PBMCs. The TCR was taken from a young man in good health. Some clones in this sample may be carry-over from other donors' samples. The V call is TRBV28, the J call TRBJ2-5, with D perhaps TRBD1 (6 bases). The CDR3 loop reads CASSLFGRGVRQETQYF. CDR3 nucleotide sequence: TGTGCCAGCAGTTTATTCGGCAGGGGTGTTCGGCAAGAGACCCAGTACTTC.